The 10 T cell receptor beta chains below were found in one sample sequenced in a study of blood T cell repertoires in COVID-19. Generated by immunoSEQ multiplex PCR, the TCRdb table keeps only in-frame clones and is missing some. Found here are some 59,000 clones, 80% to 85% of them singletons; the top ten hold approximately 21%. Sample: peripheral blood. These receptor sequences come from a man aged 25-45 years with COVID-19, enrolled during active disease.

J is TRBJ2-5 and V is TRBV5-1, with 16 bases that match TRBD2. The CDR3 runs to 16 residues. Germline V gene data show CDR1 as SGHRS and CDR2 as YFSETQ. Losses at the gene ends were 7 bases for V and 5 bases for J; bases not matched to a gene: 8. CDR3 loop: CASGGTSGGAGETQYF. As DNA, the CDR3 is TGCGCCAGCGGCGGGACTAGCGGGGGGGCCGGGGAGACCCAGTACTTC.

J is TRBJ2-7 and V is TRBV28; D possibly corresponds to TRBD1 (5 bases). This CDR3 is built from 16 residues. CDR1 and CDR2 (germline): MDHEN, SYDVKM. With 5 bases removed from V and 0 bases from J, the gap between germline ends came to 17 bases. The CDR3 sequence: CASSPITRDRSYEQYF. Here the CDR3 DNA reads TGTGCCAGCAGTCCTATTACCAGGGATCGCTCCTACGAGCAGTACTTC.

This clone has ten or more counts. CDR3 region: CASSYGGKNIQYF. The CDR3 DNA reads TGTGCCAGCAGCTACGGGGGGAAAAACATTCAGTACTTC. The rearrangement joins TRBV12-3 or TRBV12-4 to TRBJ2-4; 7 bases are shared with TRBD2. The J segment lost 4 bases and the V segment lost 6 bases, leaving 3 bases of the junction unmatched. The CDR3 is made up of 13 amino acids.

As regards this clone: At one boundary the junction diverges from the germline segment, which might be a read error. The chain has TRBV7-2 and TRBJ2-7; 10 positions match TRBD2. The germline gives CDR1 SGHTA, CDR2 FQGNSA. The CDR3 loop spans 12 amino acids. DNA of the CDR3: TGTGCCAGCAGTTTAGCGGGAGGCGAGCAGTACTTC. Translated, it gives CASSLAGGEQYF.

V is TRBV12-3 or TRBV12-4 and J is TRBJ1-1; the D is unclear. The CDR3 is 11 residues long. V was clipped by 3 bases and J by 13 bases, with 12 bases between them. CDR3 region: CASSLDRRGFF. DNA for the CDR3: TGTGCCAGCAGTTTGGACCGCCGGGGTTTCTTT.

The chain links TRBV6-5 to TRBJ2-3, with 8 bases identical to TRBD2. This CDR3 is 16 amino acids long. Trimming took 3 bases from V and 4 from J; bases not matched to a gene: 9. From germline, CDR1 is MNHEY and CDR2 SVGAGI. CDR3 in amino acids: CASSYRSGRGSDTQYF. The CDR3 coding sequence is TGTGCCAGCAGTTATCGAAGCGGGAGAGGGTCAGATACGCAGTATTTT.

Note on this clone: A junction end diverges from the germline sequence, so it may reflect a read error. The genes are TRBV4-2 and TRBJ2-7, with 7 bases identical to TRBD2. Germline CDR1 reads LGHNA; CDR2 reads YNFKEQ. The CDR3 is 16 residues long. CDR3 bases: TGTGCCAGCAGTCAAGCCGCAATGGGGGAGGGTTACGAGCAGTACTTC. As protein: CASSQAAMGEGYEQYF.

This clone showed up just a few times. The V gene is TRBV7-6, the J gene TRBJ1-2; possibly TRBD1 for D (6 bases). V was pared by 5 bases and J by 4 bases, with 17 bases between. The CDR3 is 15 amino acids. Per the germline V gene, CDR1 is SGHVS and CDR2 is FNYEAQ. CDR3 sequence (DNA): TGTGCCAGCAGCATGTCTGGCACAGGGAGCTATGGCTACACCTTC. Protein sequence: CASSMSGTGSYGYTF.

A few counts support this clone. The chain combines TRBV4-1 with TRBJ1-5; 11 bases agree with TRBD1. The V gene's germline CDR1 is MGHRA and CDR2 YSYEKL. The CDR3 spans 15 residues. V lost 1 base, J lost 7 bases, and 3 bases stayed unmatched. The CDR3 here is CASSQGTGGRQPQHF. The CDR3 coding sequence is TGCGCCAGCAGCCAAGGGACAGGGGGCCGACAGCCCCAGCATTTT.

In its sample, this clone was seen a few times. One junction end disagrees with the germline gene, perhaps due to a read error. The chain's CDR3 is CASREPPQGTQYF. In nucleotides, the CDR3 is TGTGCCAGCAGGGAGCCGCCTCAAGGGACCCAGTACTTC. The chain uses TRBV6-4 and TRBJ2-5; D remains unclear. Germline assignment: CDR1 MRHNA and CDR2 SNTAGT. This CDR3 is built from 13 residues.